This note documents a single T cell receptor beta chain sequence. The antigen remains undetermined. This could be a read error, since a much larger clone is one nucleotide away. The data derive from a study of blood T cells in healthy people across ages. General study points: Age advanced and TCR beta diversity per million T cells fell, roughly linearly.

Then a second PCR, running roughly 6 to 11 cycles, was carried out with a sample-barcoded 5' primer and a J-beta primer mix. In TCRdb, the 5' RACE reads were re-called with MiXCR into one record per CDR3 protein. The sample yields roughly 1.7 million distinct CDR3 sequences, roughly 32% seen once. The CDR3 sequence is 15 residues long. Germline lookup yields CDR1 SGHTA and CDR2 FQGNSA. Sequencing used blood. The rearrangement joins TRBV7-2 to TRBJ2-5; perhaps D is TRBD1 or TRBD2 (5 bases each). The clonotype comes from a woman between 25 and 40 years old in good health. CDR3 loop: CASSFSWGSQGTQYF. In DNA, the CDR3 is TGTGCCAGCAGCTTCTCGTGGGGGAGCCAAGGGACCCAGTACTTC.